One sample yielded the 5 T cell receptor beta chains listed below, sequenced in a study of blood T cells in healthy people across ages (dated by TCRdb to about 2015). Library generation was performed with 5' RACE. These reads were obtained on an Illumina HiSeq 2500. A second PCR of roughly 7 to 11 cycles was performed with a sample-barcoded 5' primer and a J-beta primer mix. TCRdb ran its own pipeline on the public reads, namely fastp trimming at Q25 and MiXCR clone calling, and kept in-frame beta chains. All rows with the same CDR3 protein become a single entry with the most common DNA and genes. Here the sample has 1.6 million or so distinct CDR3 sequences; about 32% occur a single time. Roughly 10% of the sample lies in the top ten. Material for sequencing was blood. These receptor sequences come from a woman in her twenties or thirties in good health.

This chain joins TRBV28 and TRBJ1-5; TRBD1 is a possible D gene (6 bases). Per germline, CDR1 MDHEN and CDR2 SYDVKM. This CDR3 region has 14 residues. The germline V and J ends were trimmed by 6 bases and 4 bases, with 13 bases remaining between them. The CDR3 coding sequence is TGTGCCAGCAGATCAACAGGGTCTAATCAGCCCCAGCATTTT. The encoded protein is CASRSTGSNQPQHF.

This clonotype was seen only a few times. This chain joins TRBV12-3 or TRBV12-4 and TRBJ2-7; D possibly matches TRBD1 or TRBD2 (6 bases each). Trimming pared 3 bases from V and 5 bases from J, leaving 17 bases between. The CDR3 is made up of 15 amino acids. CDR3 protein: CASSLQGPEGDEQYF. CDR3 DNA: TGTGCCAGCAGTTTGCAGGGGCCGGAGGGGGACGAGCAGTACTTC.

There are a few counts of this clonotype. The chain has TRBV7-2 and TRBJ2-7; 10 positions agree with TRBD2. Germline CDR1 and CDR2: SGHTA and FQGNSA. V shed 0 bases and J 6 bases; nucleotides not matched to a gene: 5. The CDR3 spans 15 residues. CDR3: CASSLAGTSVFEQYF. The CDR3 DNA sequence: TGTGCCAGCAGCTTAGCCGGGACTAGCGTGTTCGAGCAGTACTTC.

With regard to this clonotype: Being one base from a much bigger clone, this may be a read error. The genes are TRBV15 and TRBJ2-5, with a possible D match to TRBD2 (6 bases). Germline V CDR1 and CDR2: LNHNV, YYDKDF (reference sequence). The CDR3 totals 14 residues. Trimming took off 8 bases at V and 5 bases at J, with 18 bases between the two ends. The DNA of the CDR3 is TGTGCCACCGGTCGTAGACTAGGTTGGGAGACCCAGTACTTC. This sequence encodes CATGRRLGWETQYF.

The chain combines TRBV11-2 with TRBJ1-6, with no clear D. V lost 4 bases, J lost 8 bases, and 15 bases lay in between. This CDR3 has 15 residues. In germline, CDR1 is SGHAT, CDR2 FQNNGV. The CDR3 DNA sequence: TGTGCCAGCAGCTCAAGAGGGTTTTTTGATTCACCCCTCCACTTT. This translates into CASSSRGFFDSPLHF.